What follows are 4 T cell receptor beta chains derived from one specimen sequenced in a study of T cell responses to AZD1222 COVID-19 vaccine. Using immunoSEQ multiplex PCR, the repertoire was profiled, and TCRdb retains in-frame clones only, with some absent. The sample has 120,000 or so clones, more than 80% seen once; the top ten hold less than 6.5%. This material consisted of peripheral blood, taken on day 0 of AZD1222 vaccination. Receptor source: an adult in good health.

V and J are TRBV10-3 and TRBJ1-5; D uncertain. This CDR3 is 13 amino acids long. Trimming cost V 10 bases and J 6 bases, with 16 bases left between them. Looked up from germline, CDR1 is ENHRY and CDR2 is SYGVKD. CDR3 nucleotide sequence: TGTGCCACCCGAGATTTTGTAGGTCAGCCCCAGCATTTT. Amino acid sequence: CATRDFVGQPQHF.

The chain combines TRBV27 with TRBJ2-2; 11 nucleotides agree with TRBD2. V trimming: 3 bases; J trimming: 7 bases; junction bases outside the gene matches: 10. Germline CDR1 MNHEY, CDR2 SMNVEV (reference sequence). This CDR3 has 17 residues. The CDR3: CASSFRLAGGPVGELFF. CDR3 in DNA: TGTGCCAGCAGTTTCAGATTAGCGGGAGGGCCTGTCGGGGAGCTGTTTTTT.

The V gene is TRBV13, the J gene TRBJ1-1; D may be TRBD1 (6 bases). The germline V gene encodes CDR1 PRHDT and CDR2 FYEKMQ (reference sequence). The CDR3 covers 13 residues. V lost 6 bases, J lost 3 bases, and 11 bases lay in between. The CDR3 sequence is CASSQGGDTEAFF. The CDR3, as DNA: TGTGCCAGCAGTCAAGGGGGGGACACTGAAGCTTTCTTT. Together with reference TRBV13 and TRBJ1-1, the CDR3 gives the full variable domain: AAGVIQSPRHLIKEKRETATLKCYPIPRHDTVYWYQQGPGQDPQFLISFYEKMQSDKGSIPDRFSAQQFSDYHSELNMSSLELGDSALYFCASSQGGDTEAFFGQGTRLTVV.

The chain links TRBV12-3 or TRBV12-4 to TRBJ2-5; D remains unclear. The CDR3 contains 11 residues. The V and J ends lost 0 bases and 4 bases respectively, with 0 bases between them. This CDR3 reads CASSLAETQYF. The DNA for the CDR3 is TGTGCCAGCAGTTTAGCAGAGACCCAGTACTTC.